The T cell receptor (beta chain) described here comes from a study of T cell responses to AZD1222 COVID-19 vaccine. Trimming removed 7 bases from V and 5 bases from J; junction bases left unmatched: 9. The CDR3 has 14 amino acids. Germline V gene data show CDR1 as LNHDA and CDR2 as SQIVND (reference sequence). The assay was immunoSEQ multiplex PCR, and TCRdb's table has in-frame clones only and misses some. The sample comprises around 80,000 clones, 83% of which are singletons, and 1.3% rests with the top ten. The sequence derives from an adult who received the AZD1222 COVID-19 vaccine. The specimen was peripheral blood, collected 28 days after the second AZD1222 dose. The chain uses TRBV19 and TRBJ1-1; 8 nucleotides agree with TRBD1. The CDR3, as DNA: TGTGCCAGTACCCCCCCGGGACAGGTAACTGAAGCTTTCTTT. It yields the protein CASTPPGQVTEAFF.